This T cell receptor (beta chain) was recorded in a study of T cells after yellow fever vaccination (dated by TCRdb to the late 2010s). Notes on the research overall: The SMART-Seq v4 Ultra Low Input RNA kit was used to prepare libraries from fractions with low cell numbers. To follow T-cell clones before and after both primary and booster YFV17D yellow fever vaccination, bulk TCR alpha and beta repertoires underwent longitudinal sequencing. The cohort comprised two healthy male donors, one aged 18 to 29 and one aged 30 to 40 years. Blood was drawn at multiple timepoints before and after primary and secondary immunization, with bulk PBMC replicates and cell subsets isolated. What the research found in general, with its limitations: A small fraction of clonotypes showed up in both the CD4 and CD8 compartments, probably as a result of convergent recombination. Because the study included only a couple of donors, the extent to which the findings can be generalized is limited. The secondary T-cell response was found to be weaker but faster than the primary response, with a peak reached on day 5 rather than on day 15. Because abundant contaminating clonotypes from the bulk population could be contained in FACS-sorted repertoires, computational filtering was required. Most clones expanded after primary vaccination were re-detected after the booster (almost 98% of CD4 and about 88% of CD8), suggesting broad memory maintenance.

The germline V gene provides CDR1 LGHNA and CDR2 YSLEER. The junction carries 15 bases between V and J, which are trimmed by 0 bases and 0 bases respectively. Counted from cysteine to phenylalanine, this CDR3 has 19 amino acids. Only the CDR3 region is kept as DNA, spanning 57 bases read in frame from base 1. TCR cDNA was synthesized by 5'RACE template switching, through which a universal primer site and unique molecular identifiers were introduced. Priming of cDNA synthesis was performed from both the TCR alpha and TCR beta constant segments. Two PCR steps were used to amplify libraries, with sample barcodes and sequencing adapters being added in the second step. Sequencing of libraries was done on Illumina HiSeq 2500 (2x100 bp) or NovaSeq (2x150 bp). Under the source paper's analysis protocol: Reads were demultiplexed and collapsed into UMI consensus sequences with MIGEC, and V(D)J alignment was performed with MiXCR. Vaccine-responding clonotypes were identified with edgeR using replicate PBMC samples, with FDR below 0.01 and a log2 fold change above 5 up to day 15 being required. Bulk clonotypes were assigned CD4 or CD8 identity according to which sequenced CD4 or CD8 repertoire held them at higher abundance. TCRdb reran the public reads through fastp at Q25 and MiXCR, keeping productive beta chains. Every distinct CDR3 protein forms one entry, paired with its most common genes and DNA. These V and J calls are TCRdb output, not the study's own analysis. This sample holds some 350,000 distinct CDR3 sequences; around 6.4% were observed only once. Of the sample, approximately 16% falls within the top ten clones.

The sample's treatment or condition, from its label and the paper: live attenuated yellow fever vaccine strain. At each blood-draw timepoint, two biological replicates of bulk PBMCs were obtained. A standard Ficoll-Paque protocol was used to isolate PBMCs from peripheral blood. TriZol was used to extract RNA from bulk PBMCs, CD4 and CD8 fractions, and dextramer-positive and dextramer-negative fractions. This clonotype was seen many times. What antigen it recognizes has not been identified. No much larger clone is present one base from it, and per-base qualities are unavailable. The sample consisted of PBMCs, taken 5 days after the yellow fever booster vaccination. The sequence was obtained from a man aged 25-45 years who received the YFV17D yellow fever vaccine. The chain links TRBV4-3 with TRBJ1-6, with TRBD1 perhaps the D gene, on 6 matching bases. This receptor carries the CDR3 CASSQDLLTGSSYNSPLHF. The bases are TGCGCCAGCAGCCAAGATCTTTTAACAGGGAGCTCCTATAATTCACCCCTCCACTTT.